The rows below give T cell receptor beta chains drawn from one sample of a study of T cells in Graves' hyperthyroidism and ophthalmopathy. TCRdb re-derived calls from the multiplex PCR reads in MiXCR, one entry per CDR3 protein. The table shows 460,000 or so distinct CDR3 sequences, with approximately 14% occurring only once. What was sequenced was blood. Receptors originate from a woman between 18 and 29 years old with Graves' hyperthyroidism. The CDR3 runs from the conserved cysteine through the conserved F or W. The order of the fields is V gene, CDR3 length, CDR3 protein.

V gene: TRBV4-1; CDR3 length: 13; CDR3 protein: CASSSQGVDEQFF
V gene: TRBV19; CDR3 length: 16; CDR3 protein: CASSTYGQGLRETQYF
V gene: TRBV10-3; CDR3 length: 11; CDR3 protein: CATLSTGELFF
V gene: TRBV27; CDR3 length: 15; CDR3 protein: CASSLVTGGRETQYF
V gene: TRBV11-2; CDR3 length: 14; CDR3 protein: CASSSGHRYQPQHF
V gene: TRBV29-1; CDR3 length: 13; CDR3 protein: CSVGAGLAHEQYF
V gene: TRBV12-5; CDR3 length: 17; CDR3 protein: CASGLVLQGDLTGELFF
V gene: TRBV6-5; CDR3 length: 14; CDR3 protein: CASSYTGTGYGYTF
V gene: TRBV7-9; CDR3 length: 14; CDR3 protein: CASSFAGQLTEAFF
V gene: TRBV6-1; CDR3 length: 15; CDR3 protein: CASSGQRVRNNEQFF
V gene: TRBV12-5; CDR3 length: 19; CDR3 protein: CASGFPRPASGGGTDTQYF
V gene: TRBV20-1; CDR3 length: 9; CDR3 protein: CSASGGYTF
V gene: TRBV6-1; CDR3 length: 14; CDR3 protein: CASMNRGVTDTQYF
V gene: TRBV6-1; CDR3 length: 12; CDR3 protein: CASSDRDRKPTF
V gene: TRBV2; CDR3 length: 15; CDR3 protein: CASSEAWGARQPQHF
V gene: TRBV11-2; CDR3 length: 14; CDR3 protein: CASSLVGGGTEAFF
V gene: TRBV30; CDR3 length: 15; CDR3 protein: CAWSRGGVGDTEAFF
V gene: TRBV6-1; CDR3 length: 15; CDR3 protein: CASSDEGGPFYGYTF
V gene: TRBV6-1; CDR3 length: 14; CDR3 protein: CASSTSGTTDTQYF
V gene: TRBV7-9; CDR3 length: 15; CDR3 protein: CTSSFFGGNNQPQHF
V gene: TRBV5-6; CDR3 length: 15; CDR3 protein: CASSLPPGEQETQYF
V gene: TRBV30; CDR3 length: 15; CDR3 protein: CAWSAGQGRTDTQYF
V gene: TRBV10-2; CDR3 length: 16; CDR3 protein: CASSGTYTGSIGTQYF
V gene: TRBV28; CDR3 length: 16; CDR3 protein: CASSGEGQLVLYGYTF
V gene: TRBV30; CDR3 length: 14; CDR3 protein: CAWRTYGSKNEQFF
V gene: TRBV9; CDR3 length: 16; CDR3 protein: CASSSTAYNSGRDEFF
V gene: TRBV19; CDR3 length: 14; CDR3 protein: CASSITSGQVTQYF
V gene: TRBV30; CDR3 length: 15; CDR3 protein: CAWRARTDWFEKLFF
V gene: TRBV6-1; CDR3 length: 14; CDR3 protein: CASGRDRGVQPQHF
V gene: TRBV18; CDR3 length: 16; CDR3 protein: CASSPRRDKENTEAFF
V gene: TRBV7-8; CDR3 length: 14; CDR3 protein: CASSLAVPSGTQYF
V gene: TRBV7-6; CDR3 length: 19; CDR3 protein: CASSLGWRDGRPSYNEQFF
V gene: TRBV18; CDR3 length: 12; CDR3 protein: CASSRTLETQYF
V gene: TRBV2; CDR3 length: 15; CDR3 protein: CASSEDGRQVDGYTF
V gene: TRBV20-1; CDR3 length: 13; CDR3 protein: CSAPETDQETQYF
V gene: TRBV24-1; CDR3 length: 11; CDR3 protein: CTGGSGHEQYF
V gene: TRBV6-1; CDR3 length: 16; CDR3 protein: CASSEHGAMAYNEQFF